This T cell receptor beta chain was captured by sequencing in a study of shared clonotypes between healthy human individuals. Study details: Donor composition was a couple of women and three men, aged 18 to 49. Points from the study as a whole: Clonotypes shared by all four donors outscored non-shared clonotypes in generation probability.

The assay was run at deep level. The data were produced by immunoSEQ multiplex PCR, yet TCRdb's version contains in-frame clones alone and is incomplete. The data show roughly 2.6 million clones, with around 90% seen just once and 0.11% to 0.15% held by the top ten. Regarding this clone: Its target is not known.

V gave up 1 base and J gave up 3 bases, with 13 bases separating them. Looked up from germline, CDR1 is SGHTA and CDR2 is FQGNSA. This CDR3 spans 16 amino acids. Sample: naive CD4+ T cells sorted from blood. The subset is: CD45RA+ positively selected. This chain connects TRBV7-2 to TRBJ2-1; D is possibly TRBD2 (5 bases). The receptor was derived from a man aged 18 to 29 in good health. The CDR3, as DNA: TGTGCCAGCAGCTTAGTGTCAGGCGGGCTCTACAATGAGCAGTTCTTC. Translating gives CASSLVSGGLYNEQFF.